This T cell receptor beta chain was recovered during a study of monozygotic twins with inflammatory bowel disease. The CDR3 contains 13 residues. The germline V gene has CDR1 ENHRY and CDR2 SYGVKD. Overall study findings and caveats: Support for a single strong signal or clonotype associated with IBD was absent.

TCRdb derives one entry per CDR3 protein from the 5' RACE reads, leaving out DNA. The sample table includes approximately 200,000 distinct CDR3 sequences. On this clonotype: No antigen is known for it.

The sequence came from a human donor with ulcerative colitis or Crohn's disease, or a healthy co-twin of an affected twin (not recorded which). Sequenced material: blood. V is TRBV10-3 and J is TRBJ2-3. The CDR3: CAISEGATDTQYF.